This is a list of T cell receptor beta chains from one sample in a study of blood T cell repertoires in COVID-19. TCRdb keeps only in-frame clones here, not all; method: immunoSEQ multiplex PCR. The profile shows 110,000 or so clones, roughly 70% of them singletons. The sequenced sample consisted of peripheral blood. The source of these receptors is a woman in her forties with acute or convalescent COVID-19. The CDR3 runs from the conserved cysteine through the conserved F or W. The order of the fields is V gene, CDR3 length, D gene, J gene, clone size, CDR3 DNA, CDR3 protein. A D gene is named only where the DNA matches it firmly. Rows give clone size only sometimes, using once, few, many, or a class for an expanded clone.

TRBV28	12	.	TRBJ2-1	.	TGTGCCAGCAGTTTCCCCCGGGATGAGCAGTTCTTC	CASSFPRDEQFF
TRBV5-1	15	TRBD1	TRBJ1-5	.	TGCGCCAGCAGCTCAGGGGGCGATAGCAATCAGCCCCAGCATTTT	CASSSGGDSNQPQHF
TRBV5-5	14	.	TRBJ1-1	.	TGTGCCAGCAGCCTAGTCACGGTGAACACTGAAGCTTTCTTT	CASSLVTVNTEAFF
TRBV7-2	16	TRBD2	TRBJ2-3	.	TGTGCCAGCAGCTTAGGGCTAGCGGGGAGCACAGATACGCAGTATTTT	CASSLGLAGSTDTQYF
TRBV5-4	17	TRBD2	TRBJ2-3	once	TGTGCCAGCAGCTCCAACCAGCGGGGGGTAGGCACAGATACGCAGTATTTT	CASSSNQRGVGTDTQYF
TRBV14	13	.	TRBJ1-5	.	TGTGCCAGCAGCCAGGGAGGGAATCAGCCCCAGCATTTT	CASSQGGNQPQHF
TRBV6-4	16	TRBD1	TRBJ2-1	.	TGTGCCAGCAGTGTTAGCTGGACAGGTGGCTTGCATGAGCAGTTCTTC	CASSVSWTGGLHEQFF
TRBV11-2	13	TRBD1	TRBJ2-7	once	TGTGCCAGCAGCCGGGGACAGGGCTACGAGCAGTACTTC	CASSRGQGYEQYF
TRBV7-2	16	.	TRBJ1-6	.	TGTGCCAGCAGCTTAATTGCTAGCTCCTATAATTCACCCCTCCACTTT	CASSLIASSYNSPLHF
TRBV9	13	TRBD1	TRBJ1-4	.	TGTGCCAGCAGCCCCCGGGACAGCGAAAAACTGTTTTTT	CASSPRDSEKLFF
TRBV28	14	.	TRBJ2-6	once	TGTGCCAGCAGTTTCTCCTCTGGGGCCAACGTCCTGACTTTC	CASSFSSGANVLTF
TRBV18	14	.	TRBJ1-1	.	TGTGCCAGCTCACCACAGACACAGAACACTGAAGCTTTCTTT	CASSPQTQNTEAFF
TRBV30	13	.	TRBJ1-2	.	TGTGCCTGGAGATTAACCCAGGCGGGTGGCTACACCTTC	CAWRLTQAGGYTF
TRBV3-1/TRBV3-2	15	TRBD2	TRBJ2-2	few	TGTGCCAGCAGCCTGGGACTAGGCAACACCGGGGAGCTGTTTTTT	CASSLGLGNTGELFF
TRBV29-1	12	TRBD1	TRBJ2-7	.	TGCAGCGCCCGGGACAGCACCTACGAGCAGTACTTC	CSARDSTYEQYF
TRBV28	11	.	TRBJ1-1	.	TGTGCCAGCAGTTTAACAGGAAAAGCTTTCTTT	CASSLTGKAFF
TRBV5-4	14	.	TRBJ1-1	few	TGTGCCAGCAGCTCGCCCGGGGAGAACACTGAAGCTTTCTTT	CASSSPGENTEAFF
TRBV6-5	15	.	TRBJ1-6	few	TGTGCCAGCAGTTACGGCGGTAGGGGTAATTCACCCCTCCACTTT	CASSYGGRGNSPLHF
TRBV4-3	14	.	TRBJ1-5	few	TGCGCCAGCAGCCGGACATATAGCAATCAGCCCCAGCATTTT	CASSRTYSNQPQHF
TRBV18	15	.	TRBJ2-7	.	TGTGCCAGCTCAGAAACAGGTCTTCCCCTCTACGAGCAGTACTTC	CASSETGLPLYEQYF